This T cell receptor (beta chain) was observed in a study of T cell changes during pregnancy in multiple sclerosis. Libraries were prepared by immunoSEQ multiplex PCR; TCRdb keeps only in-frame clonotypes and omits some of them. This sample has about 30,000 clones, with approximately 92% found just once. This clone showed up just once. Germline V lookup: CDR1 SGHVS, CDR2 FQNEAQ. Trimming cost V 3 bases and J 5 bases; bases outside gene matches: 12. The CDR3 loop spans 16 amino acids. The chain is built from TRBV7-8 and TRBJ1-2; 7 positions agree with TRBD1. The source of this sequence is a female donor with multiple sclerosis, enrolled in a pregnancy study. Sequences were derived from CD8+ T cells from peripheral blood mononuclear cells, sampled before pregnancy. The CDR3 here is CASSFGPGQPNYGYTF. CDR3 DNA: TGTGCCAGCAGCTTTGGACCGGGACAGCCGAATTATGGCTACACCTTC.